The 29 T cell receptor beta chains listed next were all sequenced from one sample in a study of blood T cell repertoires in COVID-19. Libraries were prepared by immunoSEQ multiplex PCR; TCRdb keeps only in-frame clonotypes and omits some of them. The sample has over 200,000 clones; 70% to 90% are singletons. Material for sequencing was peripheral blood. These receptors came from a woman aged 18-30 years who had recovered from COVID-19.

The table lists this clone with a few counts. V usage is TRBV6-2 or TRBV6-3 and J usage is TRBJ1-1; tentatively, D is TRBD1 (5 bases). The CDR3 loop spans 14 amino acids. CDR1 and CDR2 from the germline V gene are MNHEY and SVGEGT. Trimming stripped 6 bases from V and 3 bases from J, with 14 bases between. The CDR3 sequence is CASSLFRGDTEAFF. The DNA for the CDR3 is TGTGCCAGCAGCCTCTTTCGGGGGGACACTGAAGCTTTCTTT.

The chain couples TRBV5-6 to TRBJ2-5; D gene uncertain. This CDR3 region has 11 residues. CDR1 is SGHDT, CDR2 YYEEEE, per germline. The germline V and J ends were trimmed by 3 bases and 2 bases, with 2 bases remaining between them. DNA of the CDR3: TGTGCCAGCAGCTCTCAAGAGACCCAGTACTTC. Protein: CASSSQETQYF.

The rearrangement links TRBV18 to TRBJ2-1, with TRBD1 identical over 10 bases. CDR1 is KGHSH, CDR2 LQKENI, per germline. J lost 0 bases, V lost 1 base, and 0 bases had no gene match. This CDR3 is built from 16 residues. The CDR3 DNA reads TGTGCCAGCTCACCACGGGACAGGGGCTCCTACAATGAGCAGTTCTTC. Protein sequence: CASSPRDRGSYNEQFF.

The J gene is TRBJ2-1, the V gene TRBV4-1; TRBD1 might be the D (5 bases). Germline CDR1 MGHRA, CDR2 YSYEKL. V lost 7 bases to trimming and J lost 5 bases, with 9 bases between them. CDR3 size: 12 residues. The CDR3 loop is CASNGADNEQFF. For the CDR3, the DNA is TGCGCCAGCAATGGGGCGGACAATGAGCAGTTCTTC.

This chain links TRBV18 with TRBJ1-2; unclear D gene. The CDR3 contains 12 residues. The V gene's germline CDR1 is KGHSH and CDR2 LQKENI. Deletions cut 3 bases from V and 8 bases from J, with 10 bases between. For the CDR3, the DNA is TGTGCCAGCTCACCTCGGGAGGGCGGCTACACCTTC. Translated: CASSPREGGYTF.

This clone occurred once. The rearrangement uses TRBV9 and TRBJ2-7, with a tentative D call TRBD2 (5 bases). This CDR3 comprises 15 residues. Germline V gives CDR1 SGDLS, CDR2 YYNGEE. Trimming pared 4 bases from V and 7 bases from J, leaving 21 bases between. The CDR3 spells CASSLSSWGEGEQYF. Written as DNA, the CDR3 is TGTGCCAGCAGCCTCTCGTCTTGGGGAGAGGGTGAGCAGTACTTC.

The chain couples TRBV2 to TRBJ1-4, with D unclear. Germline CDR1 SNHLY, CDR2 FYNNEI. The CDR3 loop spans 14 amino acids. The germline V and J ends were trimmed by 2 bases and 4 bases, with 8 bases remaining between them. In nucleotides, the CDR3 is TGTGCCAGCAGTGAACTGCCACTTAATGAAAAACTGTTTTTT. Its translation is CASSELPLNEKLFF.

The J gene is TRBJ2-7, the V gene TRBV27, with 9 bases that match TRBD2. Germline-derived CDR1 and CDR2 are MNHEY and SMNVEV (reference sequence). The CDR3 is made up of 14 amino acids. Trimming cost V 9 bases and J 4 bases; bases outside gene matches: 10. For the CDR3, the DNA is TGTGCCAGTGCCTTGGGCGGGAGGGTTTACGAGCAGTACTTC. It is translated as CASALGGRVYEQYF.

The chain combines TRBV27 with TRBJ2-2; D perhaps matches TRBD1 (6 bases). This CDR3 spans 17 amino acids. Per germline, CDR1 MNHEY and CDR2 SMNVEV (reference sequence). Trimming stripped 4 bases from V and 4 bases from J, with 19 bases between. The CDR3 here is CASSSHRDIGGTGELFF. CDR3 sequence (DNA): TGTGCCAGCAGTTCCCACCGGGACATTGGGGGCACCGGGGAGCTGTTTTTT.

The CDR3 loop reads CASSGGGTLNTGELFF. The CDR3 DNA reads as TGTGCCAGCAGCGGGGGTGGGACTTTAAACACCGGGGAGCTGTTTTTT. The gene calls are TRBV9 and TRBJ2-2, with D possibly TRBD2 on 6 matching bases. V was pared by 3 bases and J by 2 bases, with 14 bases between. CDR3 length: 16 amino acids. Germline V gives CDR1 SGDLS, CDR2 YYNGEE.

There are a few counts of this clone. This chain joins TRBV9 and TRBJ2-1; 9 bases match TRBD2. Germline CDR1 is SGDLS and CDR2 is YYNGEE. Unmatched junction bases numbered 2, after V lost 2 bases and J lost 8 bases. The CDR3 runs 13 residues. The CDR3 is CASSVWTSDEQFF. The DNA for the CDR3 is TGTGCCAGCAGCGTCTGGACTAGCGATGAGCAGTTCTTC.

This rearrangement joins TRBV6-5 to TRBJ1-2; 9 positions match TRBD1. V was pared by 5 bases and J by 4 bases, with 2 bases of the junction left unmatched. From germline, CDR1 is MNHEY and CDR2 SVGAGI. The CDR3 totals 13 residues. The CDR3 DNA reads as TGTGCCAGCAGTCGGGACAGGGTCTATGGCTACACCTTC. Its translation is CASSRDRVYGYTF.

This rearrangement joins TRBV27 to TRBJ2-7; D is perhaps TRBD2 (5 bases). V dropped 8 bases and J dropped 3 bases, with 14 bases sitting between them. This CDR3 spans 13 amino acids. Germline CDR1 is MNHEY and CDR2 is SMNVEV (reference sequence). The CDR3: CASGLGGLYEQYF. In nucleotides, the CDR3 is TGTGCCAGCGGACTCGGTGGGCTCTACGAGCAGTACTTC.

The CDR3 protein is CASSYQGTDTQYF. The CDR3 DNA is TGTGCCAGCAGCTACCAGGGCACAGATACGCAGTATTTT. J is TRBJ2-3 and V is TRBV5-6; D is unresolved. Trimming removed 3 bases from V and 1 base from J, with 6 bases in between. This CDR3 region has 13 residues. Germline-derived CDR1 and CDR2 are SGHDT and YYEEEE.

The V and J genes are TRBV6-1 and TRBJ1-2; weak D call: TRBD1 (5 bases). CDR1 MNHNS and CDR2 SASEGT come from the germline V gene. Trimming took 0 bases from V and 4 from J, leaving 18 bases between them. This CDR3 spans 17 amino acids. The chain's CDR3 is CASSEAVDRLGFYGYTF. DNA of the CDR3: TGTGCCAGCAGTGAAGCGGTTGACAGACTGGGTTTCTATGGCTACACCTTC.

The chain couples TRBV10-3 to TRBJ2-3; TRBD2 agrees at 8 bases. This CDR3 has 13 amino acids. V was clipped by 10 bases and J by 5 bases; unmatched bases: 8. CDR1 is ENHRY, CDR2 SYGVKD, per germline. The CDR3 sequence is CATQAGAVDTQYF. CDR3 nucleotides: TGTGCCACTCAAGCGGGAGCGGTAGATACGCAGTATTTT.

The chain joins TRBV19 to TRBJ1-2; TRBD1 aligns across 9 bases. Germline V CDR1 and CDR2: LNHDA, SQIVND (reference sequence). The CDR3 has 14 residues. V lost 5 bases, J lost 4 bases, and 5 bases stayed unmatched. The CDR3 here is CASSEGQGLYGYTF. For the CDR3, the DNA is TGTGCCAGTAGTGAGGGACAGGGCCTCTATGGCTACACCTTC.

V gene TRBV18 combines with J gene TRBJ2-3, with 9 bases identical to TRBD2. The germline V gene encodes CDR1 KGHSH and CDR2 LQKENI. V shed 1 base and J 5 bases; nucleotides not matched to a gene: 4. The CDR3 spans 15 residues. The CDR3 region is CASSPLAGVGDTQYF. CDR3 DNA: TGTGCCAGCTCACCACTAGCGGGAGTAGGAGATACGCAGTATTTT.

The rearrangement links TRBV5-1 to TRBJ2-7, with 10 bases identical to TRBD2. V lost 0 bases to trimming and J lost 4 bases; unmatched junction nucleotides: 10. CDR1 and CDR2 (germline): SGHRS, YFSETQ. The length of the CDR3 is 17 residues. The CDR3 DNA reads TGCGCCAGCAGCTTGGAGGCTAGCGGGAGTGGGGCATACGAGCAGTACTTC. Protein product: CASSLEASGSGAYEQYF.

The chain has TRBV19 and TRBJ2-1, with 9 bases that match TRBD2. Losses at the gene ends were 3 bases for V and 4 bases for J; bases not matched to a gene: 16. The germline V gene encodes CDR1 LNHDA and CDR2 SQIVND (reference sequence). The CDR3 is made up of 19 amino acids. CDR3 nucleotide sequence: TGTGCCAGTAGTATCCTTTCTAGCGGGACATCCGGGGGATACAATGAGCAGTTCTTC. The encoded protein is CASSILSSGTSGGYNEQFF.

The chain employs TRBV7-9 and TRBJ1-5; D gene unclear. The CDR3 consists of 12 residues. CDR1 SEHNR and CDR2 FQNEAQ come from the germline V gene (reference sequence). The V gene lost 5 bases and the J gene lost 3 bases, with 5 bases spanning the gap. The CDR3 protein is CASSTYNQPQHF. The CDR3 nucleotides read TGTGCCAGCAGCACTTACAATCAGCCCCAGCATTTT.

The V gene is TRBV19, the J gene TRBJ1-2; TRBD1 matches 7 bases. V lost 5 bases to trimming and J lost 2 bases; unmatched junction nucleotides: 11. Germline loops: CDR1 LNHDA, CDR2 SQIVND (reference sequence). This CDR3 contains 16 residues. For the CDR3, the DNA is TGTGCCAGTAGTCCCCAGACAGGGATGCTAAACTATGGCTACACCTTC. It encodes CASSPQTGMLNYGYTF.

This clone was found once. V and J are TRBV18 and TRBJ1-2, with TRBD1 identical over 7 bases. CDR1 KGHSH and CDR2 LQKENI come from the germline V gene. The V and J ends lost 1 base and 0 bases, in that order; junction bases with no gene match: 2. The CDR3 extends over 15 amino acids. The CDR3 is CASSPRQGSNYGYTF. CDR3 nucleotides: TGTGCCAGCTCACCACGACAGGGCTCTAACTATGGCTACACCTTC. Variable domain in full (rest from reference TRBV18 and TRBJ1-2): NAGVMQNPRHLVRRRGQEARLRCSPMKGHSHVYWYRQLPEEGLKFMVYLQKENIIDESGMPKERFSAEFPKEGPSILRIQQVVRGDSAAYFCASSPRQGSNYGYTFGSGTRLTVV.

The CDR3 DNA is TGTGCCAGCAGTTACACGCCGGGACAGGGGTCCTACGAGCAGTACTTC. It codes for CASSYTPGQGSYEQYF. The rearrangement joins TRBV6-2 or TRBV6-3 to TRBJ2-7, with 10 bases aligning to TRBD1. This CDR3 is 16 amino acids long. V lost 2 bases and J lost 1; bases outside the gene matches: 5. The germline CDR1 and CDR2 sequences are MNHEY and SVGEGT.

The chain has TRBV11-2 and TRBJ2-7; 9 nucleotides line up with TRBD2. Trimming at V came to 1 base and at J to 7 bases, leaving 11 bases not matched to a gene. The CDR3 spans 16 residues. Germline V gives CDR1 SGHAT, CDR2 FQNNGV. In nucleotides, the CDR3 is TGTGCCAGCAGCTTAGGGACTAGCGTTCCCACGGGAGAGCAGTACTTC. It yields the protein CASSLGTSVPTGEQYF.

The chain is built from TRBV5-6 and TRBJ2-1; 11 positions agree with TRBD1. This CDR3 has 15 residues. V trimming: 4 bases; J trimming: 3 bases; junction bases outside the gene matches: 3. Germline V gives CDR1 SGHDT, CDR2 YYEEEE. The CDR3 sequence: CASSHGTGGYNEQFF. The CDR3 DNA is TGTGCCAGCAGCCACGGGACAGGGGGCTACAATGAGCAGTTCTTC.

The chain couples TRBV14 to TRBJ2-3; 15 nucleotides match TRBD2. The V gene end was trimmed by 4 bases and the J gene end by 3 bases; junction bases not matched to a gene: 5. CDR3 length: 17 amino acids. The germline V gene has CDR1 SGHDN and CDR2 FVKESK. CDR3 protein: CASSPGTSGRWTDTQYF. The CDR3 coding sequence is TGTGCCAGCAGCCCGGGGACTAGCGGGAGGTGGACAGATACGCAGTATTTT.

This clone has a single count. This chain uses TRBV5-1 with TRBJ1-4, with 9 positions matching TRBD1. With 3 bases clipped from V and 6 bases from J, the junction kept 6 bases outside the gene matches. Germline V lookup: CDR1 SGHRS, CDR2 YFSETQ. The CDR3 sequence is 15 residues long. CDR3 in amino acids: CASSSAGTGYEKLFF. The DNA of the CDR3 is TGCGCCAGCAGCTCGGCTGGGACAGGGTATGAAAAACTGTTTTTT.

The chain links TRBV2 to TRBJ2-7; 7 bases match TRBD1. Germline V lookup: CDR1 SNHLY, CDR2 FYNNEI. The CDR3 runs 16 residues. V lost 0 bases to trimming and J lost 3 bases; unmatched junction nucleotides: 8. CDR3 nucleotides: TGTGCCAGCAGTGAAGCGGGACAGACCTACAACTACGAGCAGTACTTC. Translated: CASSEAGQTYNYEQYF.